The 11 T cell receptor beta chains given below trace back to one sample, sequenced in a study of response to subunit inactivated influenza vaccine. TCRdb recomputed calls from the RT-PCR reads with MiXCR, one row per CDR3 protein. Of about 500,000 distinct CDR3 sequences in the sample, 15% to 20% are singletons; the top ten hold less than 4%. The specimen comprised CD4+ T cells sorted from PBMCs, sampled around 2 years after vaccination. Receptor source: a man aged 45 to 70 who received an inactivated influenza vaccine.

This clonotype was counted between two and nine times. This chain uses TRBV2 with TRBJ2-2; tentatively, D is TRBD1 or TRBD2 (5 bases each). This CDR3 contains 17 residues. The V end lost 2 bases, the J end lost 1 base, and 14 bases lay between the germline ends. Germline values: CDR1 SNHLY, CDR2 FYNNEI. For the CDR3, the DNA is TGTGCCAGCAGTGAATCTCCCGGGACGGTGAACACCGGGGAGCTGTTTTTT. Residues: CASSESPGTVNTGELFF.

V usage is TRBV13 and J usage is TRBJ2-3, with D perhaps matching TRBD2 (5 bases). Germline CDR1 PRHDT, CDR2 FYEKMQ (reference sequence). V was trimmed by 2 bases and J by 8 bases, leaving 17 bases between them. The CDR3 consists of 15 residues. The DNA of the CDR3 is TGTGCCAGCAGCTTAAGGTGGACTTCTCTGGGTACGCAGTATTTT. This translates into CASSLRWTSLGTQYF.

V is TRBV2 and J is TRBJ2-2; D tentatively reads TRBD1 or TRBD2 (5 bases each). The CDR3 is 15 residues long. Germline CDR1 SNHLY, CDR2 FYNNEI. Trimming cost V 8 bases and J 0 bases, with 13 bases left between them. The CDR3 sequence: CASRQRGPNTGELFF. For the CDR3, the DNA is TGTGCCAGCCGCCAGAGGGGTCCGAACACCGGGGAGCTGTTTTTT.

This rearrangement joins TRBV20-1 to TRBJ1-5; TRBD1 is a possible D gene (6 bases). Germline values: CDR1 DFQATT, CDR2 SNEGSKA (reference sequence). Trimming shortened V by 3 bases and J by 6 bases, and 27 bases separated the two germline ends. The CDR3 sequence is 18 residues long. CDR3 sequence reads: CSARYRGGMVVLAQPQHF. For the CDR3, the DNA is TGCAGTGCTAGGTATAGAGGGGGAATGGTGGTATTGGCTCAGCCCCAGCATTTT.

This clonotype occurred a few times. This sequence joins TRBV20-1 and TRBJ2-5; no definite D call. V gave up 4 bases and J gave up 5 bases, with 17 bases separating them. The CDR3 sequence is 14 residues long. Germline CDR1 DFQATT, CDR2 SNEGSKA (reference sequence). CDR3: CSATLPRLLETQYF. The DNA for the CDR3 is TGCAGTGCTACCCTCCCTCGGTTGCTGGAGACCCAGTACTTC.

V and J are TRBV2 and TRBJ2-2; a possible D gene is TRBD2 (6 bases). The CDR3 loop spans 14 amino acids. The V end was cut by 4 bases, the J end by 6 bases, with 12 bases between. CDR1 is SNHLY, CDR2 FYNNEI, per germline. The CDR3 DNA reads as TGTGCCAGCAGTGTGACTAGGGACGCCGGGGAGCTGTTTTTT. This sequence encodes CASSVTRDAGELFF.

This clonotype has only a few counts. The chain employs TRBV20-1 and TRBJ2-1, with 8 bases matching TRBD2. The ends lost 1 base at V and 3 bases at J; junction bases unmatched: 5. The V gene's germline CDR1 is DFQATT and CDR2 SNEGSKA (reference sequence). The CDR3 has 15 amino acids. The CDR3 DNA reads TGCAGTGCTAGAGTTGCCGGGAGGGACTACAATGAGCAGTTCTTC. Protein sequence: CSARVAGRDYNEQFF.

This clonotype was counted many times. This chain joins TRBV7-2 and TRBJ2-7; D not certain. Germline CDR1 SGHTA, CDR2 FQGNSA. This CDR3 has 12 residues. V was cut by 0 bases and J by 2 bases, with 2 bases left in between. CDR3 bases: TGTGCCAGCAGCTTAGCCGCCTACGAGCAGTACTTC. It yields the protein CASSLAAYEQYF.

The sample holds a few counts of this clonotype. The J gene is TRBJ2-7, the V gene TRBV25-1; the match to TRBD2 covers 7 bases. The CDR3 spans 15 residues. With V trimmed by 0 bases and J by 5 bases, 7 bases remained unmatched. Germline V gives CDR1 MGHDK, CDR2 SYGVNS. The CDR3 DNA follows: TGTGCCAGCAGTGAATATGGCGGGAGAGCAAACGAGCAGTACTTC. Translated: CASSEYGGRANEQYF.

This chain connects TRBV7-2 to TRBJ2-1; D tentatively fits TRBD1 or TRBD2 (5 bases each). The germline CDR1 and CDR2 sequences are SGHTA and FQGNSA. The CDR3 runs to 15 residues. The ends were cut back, 0 bases at V and 10 bases at J, with 16 bases in the middle. CDR3 in amino acids: CASSLAGTQPKEQFF. CDR3 DNA: TGTGCCAGCAGCTTAGCCGGGACCCAACCCAAAGAGCAGTTCTTC.

This clonotype was seen at least ten times. This sequence joins TRBV19 and TRBJ2-1; possible D gene TRBD2, 5 bases. CDR1 is LNHDA and CDR2 is SQIVND in the germline V gene (reference sequence). V was cut by 6 bases and J by 2 bases, with 14 bases left in between. The CDR3 loop spans 15 amino acids. CDR3 residues: CASSALAGTYNEQFF. The CDR3 DNA reads as TGTGCCAGTAGCGCGTTGGCGGGCACCTACAATGAGCAGTTCTTC. Full variable domain (outside the CDR3, taken from reference TRBV19 and TRBJ2-1): DGGITQSPKYLFRKEGQNVTLSCEQNLNHDAMYWYRQDPGQGLRLIYYSQIVNDFQKGDIAEGYSVSREKKESFPLTVTSAQKNPTAFYLCASSALAGTYNEQFFGPGTRLTVL.